This passage covers 23 T cell receptor beta chains from one sample sequenced in a study of molecular identifiers for immune sequencing clone quantification. TCRdb re-derived calls from the PCR reads in MiXCR, one entry per CDR3 protein. The table shows a few hundred thousand distinct CDR3 sequences, with about 25% occurring only once. Sequences were obtained from naive CD8+ T cells from blood, with Jurkat cell RNA spiked in. The subset is: FACS-sorted CD8+CD4-CCR7+CD45RA+ naive T cells. The source is a human donor in good health. Some libraries in this study had Jurkat cell RNA spiked in.

This clonotype was observed a handful of times. This chain connects TRBV13 to TRBJ2-2, with no clear D. Trimming stripped 6 bases from V and 0 bases from J, with 8 bases between. Germline CDR1 reads PRHDT; CDR2 reads FYEKMQ (reference sequence). The CDR3 is made up of 14 amino acids. This CDR3 is CASRAGANTGELFF. The DNA for the CDR3 is TGTGCCAGCAGGGCTGGGGCGAACACCGGGGAGCTGTTTTTT.

Only a few counts were recorded for this clonotype. The chain joins TRBV29-1 to TRBJ1-1, with D hard to call. V lost 7 bases to trimming and J lost 0 bases, with 15 bases between them. This CDR3 has 14 amino acids. Per the germline V gene, CDR1 is SQVTM and CDR2 is ANQGSEA. In nucleotides, the CDR3 is TGCAGCGGAGGTGTTGCGTTCATGAACACTGAAGCTTTCTTT. Residues: CSGGVAFMNTEAFF.

This clonotype turned up a few times. V gene TRBV5-5 combines with J gene TRBJ2-6; TRBD2 matches 10 bases. This CDR3 has 17 amino acids. Per the germline V gene, CDR1 is SGHKS and CDR2 is YYEKEE (reference sequence). The ends lost 1 base at V and 3 bases at J; junction bases unmatched: 4. CDR3 protein: CASSLLAGVGGANVLTF. The CDR3, as DNA: TGTGCCAGCAGCTTGCTAGCGGGAGTTGGTGGGGCCAACGTCCTGACTTTC. The full variable domain, its missing parts supplied by reference TRBV5-5 and TRBJ2-6, is DAGVTQSPTHLIKTRGQQVTLRCSPISGHKSVSWYQQVLGQGPQFIFQYYEKEERGRGNFPDRFSARQFPNYSSELNVNALLLGDSALYLCASSLLAGVGGANVLTFGAGSRLTVL.

The V call is TRBV4-1, the J call TRBJ2-1; D may correspond to TRBD1 or TRBD2 (5 bases each). CDR3 length equals 19 residues. Per germline, CDR1 MGHRA and CDR2 YSYEKL. V was cut by 4 bases and J by 8 bases, with 30 bases left in between. CDR3 amino acids: CASSRLGNHGTALGDEQFF. CDR3 sequence (DNA): TGCGCCAGCAGCCGCCTGGGTAATCATGGGACCGCCTTAGGGGATGAGCAGTTCTTC.

This clonotype was seen a few times. CDR3 loop: CASSPGPLGNTIYF. CDR3 DNA: TGTGCCAGCAGCCCGGGACCGCTCGGAAACACCATATATTTT. The chain joins TRBV5-4 to TRBJ1-3; a weak D match, TRBD1 (5 bases). Trimming removed 4 bases at V and 4 bases at J, with 12 bases between. Germline-derived CDR1 and CDR2 are SGHNT and YYREEE (reference sequence). This CDR3 is built from 14 residues. The whole variable domain, remainder taken from reference TRBV5-4 and TRBJ1-3, is ETGVTQSPTHLIKTRGQQVTLRCSSQSGHNTVSWYQQALGQGPQFIFQYYREEENGRGNFPPRFSGLQFPNYSSELNVNALELDDSALYLCASSPGPLGNTIYFGEGSWLTVV.

This clonotype has ten or more counts. The CDR3 sequence is CASSPEQGYLYEQYF. In DNA, the CDR3 is TGTGCCAGCAGTCCTGAACAGGGTTACCTCTACGAGCAGTACTTC. The chain joins TRBV5-4 to TRBJ2-7; TRBD1 is a possible D gene (6 bases). The CDR3 is 15 amino acids. The V and J ends lost 5 bases and 3 bases respectively, with 18 bases between them. Per germline, CDR1 SGHNT and CDR2 YYREEE (reference sequence).

The sample holds a few counts of this clonotype. V is TRBV12-3 or TRBV12-4 and J is TRBJ2-3, with TRBD1 as a possible D gene (5 bases). V lost 5 bases to trimming and J lost 7 bases, with 16 bases between them. This CDR3 comprises 14 residues. This chain's CDR3 is CASSPRNKGHTQYF. CDR3 DNA: TGTGCCAGCAGTCCCCGAAATAAGGGGCATACGCAGTATTTT.

This clonotype appeared a few times. V is TRBV13 and J is TRBJ2-7; D gene ambiguous. Trimming took off 3 bases at V and 1 base at J, with 13 bases between the two ends. The CDR3 covers 15 residues. Germline assignment: CDR1 PRHDT and CDR2 FYEKMQ (reference sequence). CDR3 nucleotide sequence: TGTGCCAGCAGCTTGGGTTGGGCAGCGTCCTACGAGCAGTACTTC. Translation: CASSLGWAASYEQYF.

This clonotype came up a few times. V usage is TRBV14 and J usage is TRBJ1-3; no definite D call. The V gene's germline CDR1 is SGHDN and CDR2 FVKESK. V shed 4 bases and J shed 5 bases, with 12 bases lying between them. This CDR3 region has 14 residues. CDR3 bases: TGTGCCAGCAGCCTTCAGGCGCCGAGAAACACCATATATTTT. Its protein is CASSLQAPRNTIYF.

The V call is TRBV19, the J call TRBJ1-1; D not resolved. Trimming stripped 5 bases from V and 1 base from J, with 11 bases between. The CDR3 extends over 14 amino acids. Germline V gene lookup returns CDR1 LNHDA and CDR2 SQIVND (reference sequence). CDR3 protein: CASSLLNWNTEAFF. For the CDR3, the DNA is TGTGCCAGTAGTCTACTAAACTGGAACACTGAAGCTTTCTTT. The full variable domain, in which reference TRBV19 and TRBJ1-1 provide the parts outside the CDR3, is DGGITQSPKYLFRKEGQNVTLSCEQNLNHDAMYWYRQDPGQGLRLIYYSQIVNDFQKGDIAEGYSVSREKKESFPLTVTSAQKNPTAFYLCASSLLNWNTEAFFGQGTRLTVV.

The chain links TRBV7-9 to TRBJ2-1; TRBD1 matches 8 bases. Germline loops: CDR1 SEHNR, CDR2 FQNEAQ (reference sequence). Unmatched junction bases numbered 5, after V lost 5 bases and J lost 5 bases. The CDR3 runs to 14 residues. The CDR3 region is CASSRTGLNNEQFF. CDR3 DNA: TGTGCCAGCAGCCGGACAGGGTTGAACAATGAGCAGTTCTTC.

This clonotype was picked up a small number of times. The rearrangement links TRBV7-9 to TRBJ2-3, with 8 bases matching TRBD2. The CDR3 contains 17 residues. Per germline, CDR1 SEHNR and CDR2 FQNEAQ (reference sequence). V shed 5 bases, J shed 0 bases, and the junction held 10 bases outside the gene matches. CDR3 sequence reads: CASSPRGAGVSTDTQYF. CDR3 DNA: TGTGCCAGCAGCCCCCGGGGAGCGGGGGTTAGCACAGATACGCAGTATTTT.

This clonotype appeared a single time. Without the conserved terminal phenylalanine or tryptophan, this CDR3 likely stems from a read error. This chain uses TRBV5-3 with TRBJ1-2; D call uncertain. TRBV5-3 counts as an open reading frame of uncertain function. The CDR3 runs 14 residues. Trimming stripped 8 bases from V and 4 bases from J, with 18 bases between. The CDR3 region is CASSLEGRSYGYTS. The CDR3 DNA reads TGTGCCAGCAGCCTAGAGGGCAGAAGCTATGGCTACACCTCC.

The chain employs TRBV19 and TRBJ2-7, with a weak D call TRBD1 (5 bases). Trimming cost V 1 base and J 0 bases, with 13 bases left between them. This CDR3 has 16 amino acids. The germline V gene has CDR1 LNHDA and CDR2 SQIVND (reference sequence). CDR3 protein: CASSIASQDYSYEQYF. The CDR3 DNA sequence: TGTGCCAGTAGTATAGCGTCACAGGATTACTCCTACGAGCAGTACTTC.

In its sample, this clonotype was seen a few times. The chain links TRBV7-9 to TRBJ2-2; 7 positions agree with TRBD2. CDR1 is SEHNR, CDR2 FQNEAQ, per germline (reference sequence). J lost 6 bases, V lost 5 bases, and 12 bases had no gene match. The CDR3 has 16 amino acids. The CDR3 is CASSPTRQRGAGELFF. In DNA, the CDR3 is TGTGCCAGCAGCCCGACGAGGCAGCGGGGCGCCGGGGAGCTGTTTTTT. Supplemented by reference TRBV7-9 and TRBJ2-2, the full variable domain reads DTGVSQNPRHKITKRGQNVTFRCDPISEHNRLYWYRQTLGQGPEFLTYFQNEAQLEKSRLLSDRFSAERPKGSFSTLEIQRTEQGDSAMYLCASSPTRQRGAGELFFGEGSRLTVL.

This clonotype was seen ten or more times. V and J are TRBV6-2 or TRBV6-3 and TRBJ2-7, with D possibly TRBD2 on 6 matching bases. V was pared by 4 bases and J by 0 bases, with 10 bases between. Per the germline V gene, CDR1 is MNHEY and CDR2 is SVGEGT. This CDR3 region has 14 residues. CDR3 in DNA: TGTGCCAGCAGTTCCATGGGACTCTCCTACGAGCAGTACTTC. Translating it yields CASSSMGLSYEQYF.

This clonotype was counted only a few times. CDR3 region: CASRGPNTEAFF. The CDR3 nucleotides read TGTGCCAGCAGAGGCCCAAACACTGAAGCTTTCTTT. V and J are TRBV7-3 and TRBJ1-1; D unresolved. Per germline, CDR1 SGHTA and CDR2 FQGTGA. The ends were cut back, 6 bases at V and 2 bases at J, with 7 bases in the middle. This CDR3 has 12 residues.

As for this clonotype: A much larger clone sits a single nucleotide away, making a read error possible. The CDR3 region is CASSDVSGTEASF. The CDR3 nucleotides are TGTGCCAGCAGTGACGTAAGCGGGACTGAAGCTTCCTTT. V and J are TRBV2 and TRBJ1-1; perhaps TRBD1 as D (5 bases). CDR3 length equals 13 residues. Germline-derived CDR1 and CDR2 are SNHLY and FYNNEI.

The chain couples TRBV20-1 to TRBJ1-1, with no clear D. Germline V CDR1 and CDR2: DFQATT, SNEGSKA (reference sequence). This CDR3 region has 10 residues. The V end was cut by 4 bases, the J end by 2 bases, with 2 bases between. CDR3 in amino acids: CSATNTEAFF. The CDR3 region has the DNA TGCAGTGCTACTAACACTGAAGCTTTCTTT.

This chain connects TRBV6-5 to TRBJ1-1, with 7 nucleotides matching TRBD1. The CDR3 contains 12 residues. Per the germline V gene, CDR1 is MNHEY and CDR2 is SVGAGI. V shed 5 bases and J 8 bases; nucleotides not matched to a gene: 5. In nucleotides, the CDR3 is TGTGCCAGCAGTAAAGGGACAGCAGAAGCTTTCTTT. This sequence encodes CASSKGTAEAFF.

This clonotype occurred a few times. This chain joins TRBV10-3 and TRBJ2-4; no reliable D call. Germline CDR1 is ENHRY and CDR2 is SYGVKD. The CDR3 loop spans 11 amino acids. The V end was cut by 8 bases, the J end by 9 bases, with 11 bases between. CDR3 protein: CAILVGGIQYF. The CDR3 DNA sequence: TGTGCCATCTTAGTGGGTGGCATTCAGTACTTC.

This clonotype was seen repeatedly, ten times or more. The chain carries TRBV29-1 and TRBJ2-7, with D perhaps matching TRBD2 (6 bases). The CDR3 runs to 13 residues. Germline V gene data show CDR1 as SQVTM and CDR2 as ANQGSEA. The germline V and J ends were trimmed by 5 bases and 6 bases, with 17 bases remaining between them. This CDR3 reads CSVLGGEMGEQYF. CDR3 DNA sequence: TGCAGCGTTTTAGGCGGGGAGATGGGCGAGCAGTACTTC.

The chain couples TRBV7-3 to TRBJ2-1, with 7 bases matching TRBD2. The CDR3 contains 14 residues. Germline V gene sequence: CDR1 SGHTA, CDR2 FQGTGA. The J segment lost 7 bases and the V segment lost 4 bases, leaving 7 bases of the junction unmatched. CDR3 coding DNA: TGTGCCAGCAGCTCCCTAGCGGACCAAAATGAGCAGTTCTTC. The encoded protein is CASSSLADQNEQFF.